A single T cell receptor (beta chain) is shown here with its context. This CDR3 has 12 residues. V gave up 4 bases and J gave up 2 bases, with 9 bases separating them. Looked up from germline, CDR1 is SQVTM and CDR2 is ANQGSEA. Researchers ran the assay at a deep level. Clones were read by immunoSEQ multiplex PCR, and TCRdb kept only the in-frame ones, dropping some. Of approximately 1.1 million clones listed, approximately 80% are singletons. This entry comes from a study of shared clonotypes between healthy human individuals. The sequenced sample consisted of memory CD4+ T cells from PBMCs. Stated subset: CD45RA-negative fraction. The chain carries TRBV29-1 and TRBJ2-7; D is undetermined. The TCR originated in a young man in good health. Some clones in this sample may be carry-over from other donors' samples. The CDR3 sequence: CSVGSATYEQYF. The CDR3 DNA sequence: TGCAGCGTTGGATCTGCGACCTACGAGCAGTACTTC.